The source of this T cell receptor beta chain is a study of CD4 T cell repertoires in COVID-19. By its share, this clone is medium-sized (0.01 to 0.1%). Germline V gene lookup returns CDR1 LNHDA and CDR2 SQIVND (reference sequence). This CDR3 comprises 15 residues. V lost 2 bases, J lost 4 bases, and 7 bases stayed unmatched. Some clones are missing from TCRdb's copy, which holds only in-frame ones; the method was immunoSEQ multiplex PCR. This sample has approximately 79,000 clones, with 80% to 90% found just once. The chain has TRBV19 and TRBJ2-7, with 8 positions matching TRBD1. The receptor was isolated from a human donor who had COVID-19. The sample was CD4+ T cells from peripheral blood, taken after recovery from COVID-19. The CDR3: CASSILNRGTYEQYF. The CDR3 DNA sequence: TGTGCCAGTAGTATATTAAACAGGGGGACGTACGAGCAGTACTTC.